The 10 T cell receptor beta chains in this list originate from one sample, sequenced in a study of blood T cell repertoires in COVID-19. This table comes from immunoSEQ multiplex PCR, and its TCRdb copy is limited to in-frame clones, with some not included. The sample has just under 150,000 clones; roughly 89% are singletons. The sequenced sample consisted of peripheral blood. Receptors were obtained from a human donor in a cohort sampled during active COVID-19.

CDR3 protein: CASSLEAGTSTDTQYF. CDR3 bases: TGTGCCAGCAGCTTAGAGGCAGGGACTAGCACAGATACGCAGTATTTT. The V call is TRBV11-3, the J call TRBJ2-3, with D tentatively TRBD2 (6 bases). The germline V and J ends were trimmed by 0 bases and 0 bases, with 10 bases remaining between them. Germline V gene lookup returns CDR1 SGHNT and CDR2 YENEEA. This CDR3 contains 16 residues.

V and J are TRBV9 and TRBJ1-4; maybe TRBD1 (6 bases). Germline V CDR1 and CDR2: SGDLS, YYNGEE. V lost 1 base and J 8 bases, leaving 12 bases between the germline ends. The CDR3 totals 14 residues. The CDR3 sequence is CASSVSGVDEKLFF. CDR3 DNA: TGTGCCAGCAGCGTATCAGGGGTAGACGAAAAACTGTTTTTT. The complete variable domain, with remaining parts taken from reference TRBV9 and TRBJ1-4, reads DSGVTQTPKHLITATGQRVTLRCSPRSGDLSVYWYQQSLDQGLQFLIQYYNGEERAKGNILERFSAQQFPDLHSELNLSSLELGDSALYFCASSVSGVDEKLFFGSGTQLSVL.

The CDR3 protein is CASSLGRGGEAFF. The DNA for the CDR3 is TGTGCCAGCAGCTTAGGAAGAGGGGGTGAAGCTTTCTTT. The chain recombines TRBV13 with TRBJ1-1, with TRBD1 as a possible D gene (6 bases). Trimming removed 0 bases at V and 7 bases at J, with 9 bases between. The CDR3 extends over 13 amino acids. The germline gives CDR1 PRHDT, CDR2 FYEKMQ (reference sequence).

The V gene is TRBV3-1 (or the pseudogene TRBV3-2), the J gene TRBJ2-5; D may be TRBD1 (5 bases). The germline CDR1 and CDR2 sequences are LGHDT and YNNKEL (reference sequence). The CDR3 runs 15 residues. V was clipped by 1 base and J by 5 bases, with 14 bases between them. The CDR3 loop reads CASSQGRGYRETQYF. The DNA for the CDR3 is TGTGCCAGCAGCCAAGGTAGGGGCTACCGGGAGACCCAGTACTTC.

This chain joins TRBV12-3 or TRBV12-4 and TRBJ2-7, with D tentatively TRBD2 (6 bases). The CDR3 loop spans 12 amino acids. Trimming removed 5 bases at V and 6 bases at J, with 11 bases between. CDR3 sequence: CASSTRLGEQYF. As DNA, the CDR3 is TGTGCCAGCAGTACCCGACTAGGCGAGCAGTACTTC.

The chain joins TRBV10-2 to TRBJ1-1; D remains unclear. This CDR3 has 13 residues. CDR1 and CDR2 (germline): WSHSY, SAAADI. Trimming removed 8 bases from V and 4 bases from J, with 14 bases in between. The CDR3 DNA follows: TGCGCCAGCCAGTACTTTGAGGCCACTGAAGCTTTCTTT. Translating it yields CASQYFEATEAFF.

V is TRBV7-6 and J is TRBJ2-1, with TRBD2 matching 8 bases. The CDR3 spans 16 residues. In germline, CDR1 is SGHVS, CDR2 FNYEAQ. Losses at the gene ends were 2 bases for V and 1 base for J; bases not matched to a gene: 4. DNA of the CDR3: TGTGCCAGCAGCTTATTAGCGGGGTTATCCTACAATGAGCAGTTCTTC. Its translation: CASSLLAGLSYNEQFF.

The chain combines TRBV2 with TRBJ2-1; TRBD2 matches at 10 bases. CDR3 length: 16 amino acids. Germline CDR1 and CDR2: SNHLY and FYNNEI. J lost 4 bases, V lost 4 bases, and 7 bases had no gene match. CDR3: CASSGLAGAQYNEQFF. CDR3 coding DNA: TGTGCCAGCAGTGGGCTAGCGGGGGCACAATACAATGAGCAGTTCTTC. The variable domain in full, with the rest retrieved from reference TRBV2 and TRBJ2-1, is EPEVTQTPSHQVTQMGQEVILRCVPISNHLYFYWYRQILGQKVEFLVSFYNNEISEKSEIFDDQFSVERPDGSNFTLKIRSTKLEDSAMYFCASSGLAGAQYNEQFFGPGTRLTVL.

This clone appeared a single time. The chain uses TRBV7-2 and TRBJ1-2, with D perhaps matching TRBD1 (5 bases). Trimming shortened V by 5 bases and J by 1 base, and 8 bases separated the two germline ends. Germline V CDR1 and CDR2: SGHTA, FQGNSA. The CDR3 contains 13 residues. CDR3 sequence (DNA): TGTGCCAGCAGCCCCGACAGTAACTATGGCTACACCTTC. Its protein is CASSPDSNYGYTF.

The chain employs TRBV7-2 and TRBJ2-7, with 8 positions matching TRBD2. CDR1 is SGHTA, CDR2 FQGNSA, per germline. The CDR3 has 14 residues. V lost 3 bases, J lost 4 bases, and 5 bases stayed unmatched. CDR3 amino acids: CASSLGAGGYEQYF. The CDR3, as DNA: TGTGCCAGCAGCTTGGGGGCGGGGGGATACGAGCAGTACTTC.